Listed below are T cell receptor beta chains from one sample, sequenced in a study of cytomegalovirus exposure and HLA in healthy donors. Clones were read by immunoSEQ multiplex PCR, and TCRdb kept only the in-frame ones, dropping some. The sample has 90,000 to 140,000 clones; about 70% are singletons. Sequenced material: PBMCs. The receptor source for this set is a man younger than 45 in good health and CMV-seronegative. Each CDR3 is given with its conserved first and last residue. D genes are given only for firm matches. Clone sizes are given selectively: once, few, many, or a class where the clone is expanded.

d_call j_call clone_size v_call cdr3_nt cdr3_aa
TRBD2 TRBJ2-5 few TRBV18 TGTGCCAGCTCCCCCTTGGCTAGCGGGAGGGCCCAAGAGCAGTACTTC CASSPLASGRAQEQYF
- TRBJ1-1 - TRBV29-1 TGCAGCGTCGTTACCCGGGGAGCTTTCTTT CSVVTRGAFF
TRBD1 TRBJ2-1 once TRBV19 TGTGCCAGTAGTATAGATCGGACAGGGCTAAACAATGAGCAGTTCTTC CASSIDRTGLNNEQFF
- TRBJ1-2 - TRBV4-3 TGCGCCAGCAGCCAAGGGACAGACATTTATGGCTACACCTTC CASSQGTDIYGYTF
- TRBJ2-4 - TRBV13 TGTGCCAGCAGCCCCTCAGGGGGGCAAGGACGGAGGGAAAACATTCAGTACTTC CASSPSGGQGRRENIQYF
TRBD2 TRBJ2-7 - TRBV7-2 TGTGCCAGCAGCTTAGGATACGGCGGGGGGGGTACCTACGAGCAGTACTTC CASSLGYGGGGTYEQYF
TRBD1 TRBJ1-1 - TRBV5-6 TGTGCCAGCAGCCCCCCCGGGACAGGATTGAACACTGAAGCTTTCTTT CASSPPGTGLNTEAFF
- TRBJ1-5 - TRBV6-1 TGTGCCAGCACCACGACAGGTACTAATCAGCCCCAGCATTTT CASTTTGTNQPQHF
TRBD1 TRBJ1-5 once TRBV29-1 TGCAGCGTCTTACAGGGGTGGGGTCAGCCCCAGCATTTT CSVLQGWGQPQHF
TRBD2 TRBJ2-1 - TRBV14 TGTGCCAGCAGCTCCGGGACTAGCGGGAGTCAAGATGAGCAGTTCTTC CASSSGTSGSQDEQFF
TRBD1 TRBJ1-1 - TRBV5-8 TGTGCCAGCACCTCCTGGACAGGGAACACTGAAGCTTTCTTT CASTSWTGNTEAFF
- TRBJ1-1 few TRBV6-5 TGTGCCAGCAGTTCCACCGGCGAGCGGTACTACACTGAAGCTTTCTTT CASSSTGERYYTEAFF
- TRBJ2-7 - TRBV11-2 TGTGCCAGCAGCCCGGGATCGACCTACGAGCAGTACTTC CASSPGSTYEQYF
- TRBJ1-2 - TRBV4-1 TGCGCCAGCAGCTCGTCGGGAGGTACTCCTAACTATGGCTACACCTTC CASSSSGGTPNYGYTF
- TRBJ2-2 - TRBV6-1 TGTGCCAGCAGTGACCGGGGGGCGCTTACCGGGGAGCTGTTTTTT CASSDRGALTGELFF
TRBD2 TRBJ2-1 once TRBV5-4 TGTGCCAGCAGCCTGTCCGGGGGGAATGAGCAGTTCTTC CASSLSGGNEQFF
- TRBJ2-6 once TRBV6-6 TGTGCCAGCAGTTACCCGGGTCCTACTGGGGCCAACGTCCTGACTTTC CASSYPGPTGANVLTF
TRBD1 TRBJ1-4 - TRBV7-8 TGTGCCAGCAGCTTAGCGATAAGACAGGGGCAAGGAGAAAAACTGTTTTTT CASSLAIRQGQGEKLFF
TRBD2 TRBJ2-1 - TRBV4-3 TGCGCCAGCAGCCAAGGGTACGCGGGAGGGGGATATGAGCAGTTCTTC CASSQGYAGGGYEQFF
TRBD1 TRBJ1-1 - TRBV7-2 TGTGCCAGCAGCTTAAGTGGGACAGGGAACACTGAAGCTTTCTTT CASSLSGTGNTEAFF
- TRBJ2-5 - TRBV2 TGTGCCAGCAGTGGGGGCAGACAAGAGACCCAGTACTTC CASSGGRQETQYF
- TRBJ1-4 - TRBV5-1 TGCGCCAGCAGCATTAGGACTCGTGAAAAACTGTTTTTT CASSIRTREKLFF
TRBD1 TRBJ2-7 few TRBV5-1 TGCGCCAGCAGCTTGGGGGACAGGGTCGAGCAGTACTTC CASSLGDRVEQYF
TRBD1 TRBJ1-4 - TRBV28 TGTGCCAGCAGGGAGGGGGCGCGGAAACTGTTTTTT CASREGARKLFF
TRBD1 TRBJ2-2 few TRBV25-1 TGTGCCAGCAGCACAACCCAGGGCCAGGGGGTTCCCACCGGGGAGCTGTTTTTT CASSTTQGQGVPTGELFF
TRBD1 TRBJ2-3 - TRBV27 TGTGCCAGCAGTTTACAGGGGGCCCGGGATACGCAGTATTTT CASSLQGARDTQYF
TRBD1 TRBJ1-1 few TRBV7-2 TGTGCCAGCAGCTTCGCCCACAGGGGGCGAACTGAAGCTTTCTTT CASSFAHRGRTEAFF
- TRBJ2-3 - TRBV29-1 TGCAGCGCCGACGCGGGGCTTACCACAGATACGCAGTATTTT CSADAGLTTDTQYF
TRBD1 TRBJ2-1 - TRBV7-2 TGTGCCAGCAGCCCCATCCTCCAGGGGGCCAGCGAGCAGTTCTTC CASSPILQGASEQFF
- TRBJ2-7 few TRBV28 TGCGCCAGCAGCCCCGGCCAGGGTGCAGACTACGAGCAGTACTTC CASSPGQGADYEQYF
TRBD1 TRBJ1-5 - TRBV28 TGTGCCAGCAGTCCAGGGGGACAAGGGAAACATCAGCCCCAGCATTTT CASSPGGQGKHQPQHF
TRBD1 TRBJ2-3 - TRBV25-1 TGTGCCAGCGGTGAGGGACAGGGAACAGGAGCCCGCACAGATACGCAGTATTTT CASGEGQGTGARTDTQYF
TRBD1 TRBJ1-3 - TRBV6-5 TGTGCCAGCAAAAGGACAGGGGGGTCTGGAAACACCATATATTTT CASKRTGGSGNTIYF
- TRBJ1-5 few TRBV6-1 TGTGCCAGCAGTTCTTATAGCAATCAGCCCCAGCATTTT CASSSYSNQPQHF
- TRBJ2-5 few TRBV5-4 TGTGCCAGCAGCGCAGGGGCCCTCCAAGAGACCCAGTACTTC CASSAGALQETQYF
TRBD1 TRBJ2-7 - TRBV7-9 TGTGCCAGCAGCCGCCAGGGGGCCTCCTACGAGCAGTACTTC CASSRQGASYEQYF
- TRBJ2-7 - TRBV2 TGTGCCAGCAGTGAAACGCGGCACGAGCAGTACTTC CASSETRHEQYF
- TRBJ2-5 - TRBV18 TGTGCCAGCTCCCCAAATTCGGAAGAGACCCAGTACTTC CASSPNSEETQYF
TRBD1 TRBJ1-2 few TRBV5-1 TGCGCCAGCAGCTTGGAGGGACAGACTAACTATGGCTACACCTTC CASSLEGQTNYGYTF
TRBD1 TRBJ1-1 - TRBV29-1 TGCAGCGCTAGAAGACAGGGGCAGAACACTGAAGCTTTCTTT CSARRQGQNTEAFF
- TRBJ2-1 - TRBV19 TGTGCCAGTACTATCGGGACTCTCAATGAGCAGTTCTTC CASTIGTLNEQFF
- TRBJ1-2 - TRBV28 TGTGCCAGCAGTTTACCACCTATCTATGGCTACACCTTC CASSLPPIYGYTF
- TRBJ1-4 - TRBV27 TGTGCCAGCAGTTTAACCGGGATAGGGGAAAAACTGTTTTTT CASSLTGIGEKLFF
TRBD2 TRBJ2-2 once TRBV13 TGTGCCAGCAGCCGAAAGCGGGAGTGGATCACCGGGGAGCTGTTTTTT CASSRKREWITGELFF
TRBD1 TRBJ1-2 - TRBV6-6 TGTGCCAGCAGTTCCGGACAGGATGGCTACACCTTC CASSSGQDGYTF
- TRBJ2-5 - TRBV5-1 TGCGCCAGCAGACAAACAGGGTACCAAGAGACCCAGTACTTC CASRQTGYQETQYF
- TRBJ1-2 - TRBV9 TGTGCCAGCAGCGTAGCACAGGAGAATGGCTACACCTTC CASSVAQENGYTF
- TRBJ2-2 - TRBV5-4 TGTGCCAGCAGCTTGGAGGGGGGGGTGGAGCTGTTTTTT CASSLEGGVELFF